These T cell receptor beta chains were read from a single sample in a study of cytomegalovirus exposure and HLA in healthy donors. The protocol was immunoSEQ multiplex PCR, while the TCRdb copy is restricted to in-frame clones and leaves out a portion. The sample has around 300,000 clones; 80% to 90% are singletons. Sequencing was carried out using PBMCs. The source is a woman aged 18-29 years in good health and CMV-seronegative. CDR3s include the opening cysteine and the closing phenylalanine or tryptophan. A D gene is named only where the DNA matches it firmly.

D gene | V gene | CDR3 protein
TRBD1 | TRBV7-9 | CASSSPGTGASYGYTF
TRBD2 | TRBV5-1 | CASSLGSSGKSYNEQFF
TRBD1 | TRBV6-5 | CASRLQTGGGGYTF
- | TRBV27 | CASKQGRGGWFYEQYF
- | TRBV6-5 | CASSYNRAGYTF
- | TRBV5-5 | CASSFDRDGYTF
TRBD2 | TRBV27 | CASSASGTSGYNEQFF
TRBD1 | TRBV7-2 | CASRPKGAPDGYTF
- | TRBV2 | CASISGTTMNTEAFF
- | TRBV4-1 | CASSQDWSGGSPLHF
- | TRBV19 | CASSIIQGSEAFF
- | TRBV5-4 | CASSRDPGSSYEQYF
TRBD2 | TRBV19 | CAISPAGVTHNEQFF
TRBD1 | TRBV6-1 | CASSTKSGGPEKLFF
- | TRBV5-1 | CATLQENSNQPQHF
TRBD1 | TRBV19 | CASSAGQLYGYTF
TRBD1 | TRBV29-1 | CSVRTGGIGNTIYF
- | TRBV11-2 | CATRTVYSYEQYF
TRBD2 | TRBV6-5 | CASSYSWSSGPYEQYF
- | TRBV9 | CASSAGGTGELFF
TRBD2 | TRBV5-1 | CASSFGTSGGETQYF
- | TRBV11-2 | CASSPHPRGPGTF
TRBD1 | TRBV19 | CASSRDRATYEQYF
TRBD2 | TRBV5-4 | CASSPGGATYNEQFF
TRBD1 | TRBV18 | CASSDRTPNQPQHF
TRBD2 | TRBV28 | CASRAGVSTDTQYF
- | TRBV7-8 | CASSLGYGGFRYGYTF
TRBD1 | TRBV7-9 | CASDTGGRGTF
- | TRBV10-3 | CAISEDRNGYTF
TRBD1 | TRBV2 | CASSGMRTGVSPLHF
- | TRBV4-1 | CASSLEGRDTQYF
- | TRBV19 | CASSMSGERANYGYTF
- | TRBV7-9 | CASSLIDTRETQYF
- | TRBV10-1 | CASSESGTYEQYF
- | TRBV5-1 | CASSLHGATEAFF
- | TRBV4-2 | CASSQVLILGALDQPQHF
- | TRBV6-5 | CASSYGDSNYGYTF
- | TRBV11-3 | CASSAWTDEQYF
- | TRBV27 | CASSLRRPSSYNEQFF
TRBD2 | TRBV5-1 | CASSMGLAGGTDTQYF
- | TRBV27 | CASSGEGNTEAFF
- | TRBV7-8 | CASSLVGDTQYF
TRBD2 | TRBV14 | CASSPRLAGVSSEQYF
- | TRBV30 | CAWRDKSTGELFF
TRBD1 | TRBV27 | CASSSGTGMFAGELFF
TRBD1 | TRBV18 | CASQTGGGDEQYF
- | TRBV5-6 | CASSAALYRPSSYNEQFF
TRBD2 | TRBV7-2 | CASSLGGGLASYEQYF
- | TRBV5-6 | CASSHVWGGRPGNEQFF
- | TRBV19 | CASSISRDLQFF
- | TRBV5-1 | CASSLVPRELTNYGYTF
TRBD2 | TRBV9 | CASSAPLLAGVDEQYF
TRBD1 | TRBV13 | CASSLPGQGAGGYTF
TRBD2 | TRBV5-4 | CASSLGLAGGTETQYF
- | TRBV4-1 | CASSGDRIYGYTF
- | TRBV4-1 | CASSQGRAGMDEQFF
- | TRBV7-8 | CASTEGERIDTIYF
TRBD1 | TRBV7-9 | CASRRDRASYEQYF
- | TRBV9 | CASSAPIESVEQFF